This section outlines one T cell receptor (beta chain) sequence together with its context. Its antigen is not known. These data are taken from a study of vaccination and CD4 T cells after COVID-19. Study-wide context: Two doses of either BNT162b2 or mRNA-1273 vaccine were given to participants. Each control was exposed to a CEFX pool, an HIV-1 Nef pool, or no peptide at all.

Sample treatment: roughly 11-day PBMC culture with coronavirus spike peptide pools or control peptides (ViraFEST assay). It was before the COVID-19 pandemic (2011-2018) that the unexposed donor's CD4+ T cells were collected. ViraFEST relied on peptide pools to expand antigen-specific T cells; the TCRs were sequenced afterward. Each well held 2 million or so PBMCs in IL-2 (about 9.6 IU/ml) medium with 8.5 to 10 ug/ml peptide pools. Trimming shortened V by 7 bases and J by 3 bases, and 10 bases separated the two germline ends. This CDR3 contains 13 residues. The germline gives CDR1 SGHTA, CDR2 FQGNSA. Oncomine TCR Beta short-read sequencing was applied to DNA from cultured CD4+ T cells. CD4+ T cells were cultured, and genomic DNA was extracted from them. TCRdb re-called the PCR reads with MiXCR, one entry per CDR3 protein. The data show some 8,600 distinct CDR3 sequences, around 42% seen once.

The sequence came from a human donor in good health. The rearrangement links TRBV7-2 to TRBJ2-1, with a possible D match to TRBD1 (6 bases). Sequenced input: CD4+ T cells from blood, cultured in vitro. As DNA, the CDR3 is TGTGCCAGCACCATGGACAGCTACAATGAGCAGTTCTTC. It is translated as CASTMDSYNEQFF.